Presented here are 30 T cell receptor beta chains from one specimen sequenced in a study of cytomegalovirus exposure and HLA in healthy donors (dated by TCRdb to about 2017). Library preparation used the immunoSEQ multiplex PCR assay. For the multiplex PCR, a mixture combining 60 forward primers for TCR Vbeta segments and 13 reverse primers for TCR Jbeta segments was used. Entries here come from immuneACCESS through TCRdb and include only in-frame sequences with V and J called. Some clones fail to appear in such tables; in the studies checked, an unresolved V gene covers under half of the shortfall, and the cause of the remainder is unknown. Here the sample has 200,000 or so clones; about 84% occur a single time. The biggest ten clones account for 3.8% of the sample. Material for sequencing was PBMCs. These TCRs come from a man between 45 and 60 years old in good health and CMV-seronegative.

The chain joins TRBV4-1 to TRBJ2-3, with 8 nucleotides matching TRBD2. Germline values: CDR1 MGHRA, CDR2 YSYEKL. The CDR3 loop spans 17 amino acids. The V segment lost 4 bases and the J segment 0 bases; nucleotides outside the gene matches: 9. CDR3 in amino acids: CASSLRPSGGSTDTQYF. Written as DNA, the CDR3 is TGCGCCAGCAGCCTCCGGCCCAGCGGGGGAAGCACAGATACGCAGTATTTT.

This chain uses TRBV7-9 with TRBJ2-1; 7 bases fit TRBD2. After removal of 0 bases from V and 5 bases from J, the junction contained 7 bases not matched to a gene. Germline V gene sequence: CDR1 SEHNR, CDR2 FQNEAQ (reference sequence). CDR3 length: 16 residues. In DNA, the CDR3 is TGTGCCAGCAGCTTAGCGGGGGGGAGGGCGGACAATGAGCAGTTCTTC. Translated, it gives CASSLAGGRADNEQFF.

This clone was seen a few times. Different DNA sequences within this sample yield the same CDR3. The chain recombines TRBV18 with TRBJ2-7; tentative D call: TRBD2 (6 bases). The V and J ends lost 3 bases and 6 bases respectively, with 9 bases between them. Looked up from germline, CDR1 is KGHSH and CDR2 is LQKENI. This CDR3 is built from 12 residues. CDR3 in DNA: TGTGCCAGCTCACCTCAGCGGGTCGAGCAGTACTTC. It is translated as CASSPQRVEQYF.

This clone was counted between two and nine times. This chain connects TRBV19 to TRBJ1-5; 7 bases agree with TRBD1. Trimming at V came to 4 bases and at J to 7 bases, leaving 10 bases not matched to a gene. The germline gives CDR1 LNHDA, CDR2 SQIVND (reference sequence). This CDR3 contains 15 residues. DNA of the CDR3: TGTGCCAGTAGTACGAGACAGGGATTAGGGCAGCCCCAGCATTTT. This codes for CASSTRQGLGQPQHF.

This rearrangement joins TRBV19 to TRBJ2-5; 7 bases match TRBD1. V shed 11 bases and J 3 bases; nucleotides not matched to a gene: 21. The length of the CDR3 is 17 residues. The V gene's germline CDR1 is LNHDA and CDR2 SQIVND (reference sequence). The CDR3 spells CAYIWTYRGRVEETQYF. DNA for the CDR3: TGTGCCTATATTTGGACGTACAGGGGCAGGGTGGAAGAGACCCAGTACTTC.

V and J are TRBV11-2 and TRBJ1-4; D is possibly TRBD1 (6 bases). The CDR3 covers 14 residues. The V gene lost 1 base and the J gene lost 4 bases, with 7 bases spanning the gap. CDR1 SGHAT and CDR2 FQNNGV come from the germline V gene. The CDR3 protein is CASSLARGNEKLFF. CDR3 bases: TGTGCCAGCAGCTTAGCCAGGGGTAATGAAAAACTGTTTTTT.

The rearrangement uses TRBV2 and TRBJ1-2, with D perhaps TRBD1 (6 bases). CDR1 and CDR2 (germline): SNHLY, FYNNEI. CDR3 length equals 13 residues. V shed 4 bases and J shed 8 bases, with 14 bases lying between them. The CDR3 DNA reads as TGTGCCAGCAGTGGGTCAGGGGTCGGCGGCTACACCTTC. This gives the protein CASSGSGVGGYTF.

The J gene is TRBJ2-2, the V gene TRBV28; 9 bases align to TRBD1. Germline V lookup: CDR1 MDHEN, CDR2 SYDVKM. This CDR3 contains 17 residues. With 3 bases clipped from V and 8 bases from J, the junction kept 13 bases outside the gene matches. The CDR3 nucleotides are TGTGCCAGCAGTTTGAATCGACAGGGGGGGACTGGAGGGGAGCTGTTTTTT. Protein product: CASSLNRQGGTGGELFF.

The rearrangement uses TRBV9 and TRBJ2-2, with D perhaps matching TRBD2 (6 bases). V was pared by 6 bases and J by 3 bases, with 12 bases between. This CDR3 has 14 residues. Germline V gene sequence: CDR1 SGDLS, CDR2 YYNGEE. The CDR3 DNA reads TGTGCCAGCAATCAGGGACTTGACACCGGGGAGCTGTTTTTT. Translating it yields CASNQGLDTGELFF.

The rearrangement joins TRBV4-1 to TRBJ2-6, with TRBD1 as a possible D gene (5 bases). The CDR3 has 21 residues. V was trimmed by 4 bases and J by 4 bases, leaving 29 bases between them. The germline V gene encodes CDR1 MGHRA and CDR2 YSYEKL. The CDR3 protein is CASSRNLGQLTPRRGANVLTF. The CDR3 DNA sequence: TGCGCCAGCAGCCGGAATCTTGGACAACTCACACCCCGAAGGGGGGCCAACGTCCTGACTTTC.

A single count supports this clone. The chain joins TRBV9 to TRBJ2-2; no firm D call. Germline V lookup: CDR1 SGDLS, CDR2 YYNGEE. The CDR3 length is 16 residues. V dropped 2 bases and J dropped 3 bases, with 14 bases sitting between them. This CDR3 reads CASSVSQDLYTGELFF. Here the CDR3 DNA reads TGTGCCAGCAGCGTGAGTCAGGATCTCTACACCGGGGAGCTGTTTTTT.

The chain has TRBV29-1 and TRBJ1-4, with D unclear. The CDR3 has 13 amino acids. From germline, CDR1 is SQVTM and CDR2 ANQGSEA. V was cut by 8 bases and J by 4 bases, with 14 bases left in between. The CDR3 DNA follows: TGCAGCTGGAGGGAAGCGTTTAATGAAAAACTGTTTTTT. It yields the protein CSWREAFNEKLFF.

The chain recombines TRBV13 with TRBJ2-5; unclear D gene. The length of the CDR3 is 12 residues. The V end was cut by 5 bases, the J end by 7 bases, with 11 bases between. CDR1 is PRHDT and CDR2 is FYEKMQ in the germline V gene (reference sequence). The CDR3 DNA reads TGTGCCAGCAGCCTTAAAAAATCGACCCAGTACTTC. It encodes CASSLKKSTQYF.

This CDR3 reads CASSTSEGYEQYF. CDR3 bases: TGCGCCAGCAGCACATCGGAGGGGTACGAGCAGTACTTC. The chain joins TRBV5-1 to TRBJ2-7; TRBD2 might be the D (6 bases). V was cut by 4 bases and J by 4 bases, with 12 bases left in between. In germline, CDR1 is SGHRS, CDR2 YFSETQ. The CDR3 is made up of 13 amino acids.

The DNA for the CDR3 is TGTGCCACCAGTACCGGGGAAAAACTGTTTTTT. Translated, it gives CATSTGEKLFF. The V and J genes are TRBV15 and TRBJ1-4; D uncertain. Trimming cost V 6 bases and J 8 bases, with 7 bases left between them. Germline assignment: CDR1 LNHNV and CDR2 YYDKDF (reference sequence). CDR3 size: 11 residues.

The CDR3 sequence is CASSPGLAGDQETQYF. The CDR3 DNA reads TGTGCCAGCAGCCCCGGACTAGCGGGGGACCAAGAGACCCAGTACTTC. This chain joins TRBV5-6 and TRBJ2-5, with TRBD2 identical over 13 bases. J gave up 0 bases and V 4 bases, and 3 bases lay outside the gene matches. CDR1 and CDR2 (germline): SGHDT, YYEEEE. The length of the CDR3 is 16 residues.

Here the CDR3 DNA reads TGTGCCAGCATAGAGGGAGGACAGGGAGGGATTCAGTACTTC. This codes for CASIEGGQGGIQYF. The chain joins TRBV2 to TRBJ2-4, with D tentatively TRBD1 (8 bases). V dropped 7 bases and J dropped 10 bases, with 20 bases sitting between them. Per germline, CDR1 SNHLY and CDR2 FYNNEI. The CDR3 totals 14 residues.

J is TRBJ2-7 and V is TRBV28; 12 bases agree with TRBD1. The germline V gene encodes CDR1 MDHEN and CDR2 SYDVKM. J gave up 4 bases and V 6 bases, and 4 bases lay outside the gene matches. There are 14 residues in the CDR3. The CDR3 sequence: CASRGTGGRYEQYF. Here the CDR3 DNA reads TGTGCCAGCAGAGGGACAGGGGGCCGGTACGAGCAGTACTTC.

This clone showed up just once. This chain uses TRBV7-9 with TRBJ1-1; D not certain. This CDR3 has 13 residues. The V end lost 2 bases, the J end lost 5 bases, and 9 bases lay between the germline ends. The germline V gene encodes CDR1 SEHNR and CDR2 FQNEAQ (reference sequence). CDR3 coding DNA: TGTGCCAGCAGCTTAACCGGGAGGACTGAAGCTTTCTTT. Protein sequence: CASSLTGRTEAFF. The full variable domain, its missing parts supplied by reference TRBV7-9 and TRBJ1-1, is DTGVSQNPRHKITKRGQNVTFRCDPISEHNRLYWYRQTLGQGPEFLTYFQNEAQLEKSRLLSDRFSAERPKGSFSTLEIQRTEQGDSAMYLCASSLTGRTEAFFGQGTRLTVV.

A few counts support this clone. This chain uses TRBV7-2 with TRBJ1-2, with a possible D match to TRBD1 (6 bases). Deletions cut 3 bases from V and 5 bases from J, with 7 bases between. The CDR3 is 12 amino acids. Germline values: CDR1 SGHTA, CDR2 FQGNSA. The CDR3 is CASSLDRYGYTF. The DNA for the CDR3 is TGTGCCAGCAGCTTGGACAGATATGGCTACACCTTC. Full variable domain (outside the CDR3, taken from reference TRBV7-2 and TRBJ1-2): GAGVSQSPSNKVTEKGKDVELRCDPISGHTALYWYRQSLGQGLEFLIYFQGNSAPDKSGLPSDRFSAERTGGSVSTLTIQRTQQEDSAVYLCASSLDRYGYTFGSGTRLTVV.

This chain joins TRBV6-5 and TRBJ1-5; 8 bases line up with TRBD1. The CDR3 extends over 16 amino acids. The V segment lost 4 bases and the J segment 4 bases; nucleotides outside the gene matches: 9. Germline V gives CDR1 MNHEY, CDR2 SVGAGI. The CDR3 loop is CASSSGTGWGNQPQHF. DNA for the CDR3: TGTGCCAGCAGTTCCGGGACAGGTTGGGGGAATCAGCCCCAGCATTTT.

This rearrangement joins TRBV5-4 to TRBJ2-7, with TRBD1 matching over 8 bases. CDR3 length equals 15 residues. Germline assignment: CDR1 SGHNT and CDR2 YYREEE (reference sequence). The J segment lost 4 bases and the V segment lost 4 bases, leaving 10 bases of the junction unmatched. The chain's CDR3 is CASSTPQGDLYEQYF. CDR3 nucleotide sequence: TGTGCCAGCAGCACGCCACAGGGGGATCTATACGAGCAGTACTTC.

On this clone itself: Other DNA sequences within the sample encode an identical CDR3. The V and J genes are TRBV7-2 and TRBJ2-7; 8 bases line up with TRBD2. The CDR3 sequence is 15 residues long. Germline-derived CDR1 and CDR2 are SGHTA and FQGNSA. J lost 3 bases, V lost 1 base, and 5 bases had no gene match. CDR3 region: CASSLGSGGSYEQYF. The CDR3 nucleotides are TGTGCCAGCAGCTTAGGAAGCGGGGGAAGCTACGAGCAGTACTTC.

This chain connects TRBV9 to TRBJ2-3; D perhaps matches TRBD1 (6 bases). CDR3 length: 14 residues. Germline values: CDR1 SGDLS, CDR2 YYNGEE. V lost 2 bases and J lost 2, with 9 bases in between. This CDR3 is CASSVDSHTDTQYF. CDR3 sequence (DNA): TGTGCCAGCAGCGTGGACAGCCACACAGATACGCAGTATTTT.

The chain recombines TRBV15 with TRBJ2-5; the D gene is possibly TRBD2 (6 bases). CDR3 size: 15 residues. V gave up 9 bases and J gave up 1 base, with 18 bases separating them. CDR1 and CDR2 from the germline V gene are LNHNV and YYDKDF (reference sequence). CDR3 sequence (DNA): TGTGCCACAATCTCGGGACTCCGCGGCCAAGAGACCCAGTACTTC. Its protein is CATISGLRGQETQYF.

V and J are TRBV14 and TRBJ1-6; D not certain. The V and J ends lost 3 bases and 7 bases respectively, with 7 bases between them. This CDR3 is 13 amino acids long. Germline-derived CDR1 and CDR2 are SGHDN and FVKESK. The CDR3 region is CASSHARNSPLHF. The DNA for the CDR3 is TGTGCCAGCAGCCATGCCAGGAATTCACCCCTCCACTTT. Full variable domain (missing parts from reference TRBV14 and TRBJ1-6): EAGVTQFPSHSVIEKGQTVTLRCDPISGHDNLYWYRRVMGKEIKFLLHFVKESKQDESGMPNNRFLAERTGGTYSTLKVQPAELEDSGVYFCASSHARNSPLHFGNGTRLTVT.

This sequence joins TRBV19 and TRBJ2-1, with TRBD2 identical over 10 bases. The germline CDR1 and CDR2 sequences are LNHDA and SQIVND (reference sequence). V lost 10 bases, J lost 6 bases, and 12 bases stayed unmatched. The CDR3 consists of 15 residues. The CDR3 sequence: CAKQLAGSSSNEQFF. The DNA for the CDR3 is TGTGCCAAACAACTAGCGGGGTCGTCTTCCAATGAGCAGTTCTTC.

This clone has just one count. The V gene is TRBV7-9, the J gene TRBJ2-5, with 9 bases identical to TRBD1. V lost 3 bases to trimming and J lost 5 bases; unmatched junction nucleotides: 4. This CDR3 has 14 residues. The V gene's germline CDR1 is SEHNR and CDR2 FQNEAQ (reference sequence). CDR3 bases: TGTGCCAGCAGCTTCCCACAGGGGGCGGAGACCCAGTACTTC. Translating it yields CASSFPQGAETQYF.

CDR3 coding DNA: TGCGCCAGCAGCTCCCAGGGCGGTTATGAGCAGTTCTTC. Its translation is CASSSQGGYEQFF. The chain is built from TRBV5-1 and TRBJ2-1; possible D gene TRBD1, 5 bases. Looked up from germline, CDR1 is SGHRS and CDR2 is YFSETQ. V was shortened by 3 bases and J by 8 bases, with 12 bases between the two germline ends. The length of the CDR3 is 13 residues.

This sequence joins TRBV30 and TRBJ2-5, with 10 bases that match TRBD1. Germline lookup yields CDR1 GTSNPN and CDR2 SVGIG (reference sequence). V was clipped by 4 bases and J by 4 bases; unmatched bases: 3. The CDR3 consists of 13 residues. CDR3 in amino acids: CAWTRTGGETQYF. The CDR3 nucleotides are TGTGCCTGGACTAGGACAGGGGGAGAGACCCAGTACTTC.